These 8 T cell receptor beta chains were sequenced from one sample in a study of T cells in Graves' hyperthyroidism and ophthalmopathy. RNA transcripts served as the template for amplifying TCR beta CDR3 regions. An initial round of RT-PCR targeting the TCR CDR3 relied on the HTBI primer set. From the multiplex PCR reads, TCRdb called clonotypes with MiXCR, one entry per CDR3 protein. Seen here are around 340,000 distinct CDR3 sequences, around 20% observed once, and the top ten hold around 50%. The sequenced sample was blood. These receptors all stem from a woman in her 50s with Graves' hyperthyroidism.

This clonotype was recorded many times. This rearrangement joins TRBV12-3 or TRBV12-4 to TRBJ2-7; D may correspond to TRBD1 or TRBD2 (6 bases each). The V and J ends lost 4 bases and 7 bases respectively, with 14 bases between them. The CDR3 is made up of 13 amino acids. CDR3 in amino acids: CASSWGAASEQYF. The CDR3 DNA sequence: TGTGCCAGCAGTTGGGGGGCGGCGTCTGAGCAGTACTTC.

In this sample, this clonotype turned up a few times. This rearrangement joins TRBV3-1 to TRBJ1-4; tentative D call: TRBD1 (5 bases). The V and J ends lost 3 bases and 10 bases respectively, with 9 bases between them. This CDR3 has 12 amino acids. CDR1 and CDR2 (germline): LGHDT, YNNKEL (reference sequence). The CDR3 DNA sequence: TGTGCCAGCAGCCAGGGACTTGGAAAACTGTTTTTT. Amino acid sequence: CASSQGLGKLFF.

This clonotype has a count of ten or more. CDR3 loop: CASSPRTVDNEQFF. Written as DNA, the CDR3 is TGCGCCAGCAGCCCACGGACAGTGGACAATGAGCAGTTCTTC. This sequence joins TRBV5-1 and TRBJ2-1; maybe TRBD1 (6 bases). Germline CDR1 reads SGHRS; CDR2 reads YFSETQ. The CDR3 is made up of 14 amino acids. The V end was cut by 4 bases, the J end by 5 bases, with 13 bases between.

This clonotype has only one observation. The chain employs TRBV20-1 and TRBJ2-7; 11 bases map to TRBD2. J gave up 5 bases and V 1 base, and 4 bases lay outside the gene matches. Germline CDR1 is DFQATT and CDR2 is SNEGSKA (reference sequence). The CDR3 runs to 14 residues. This CDR3 is CSARVSGRAHEQYF. The CDR3 DNA follows: TGCAGTGCTAGAGTTAGCGGGAGGGCCCACGAGCAGTACTTC.

This clonotype has at least ten counts. The gene calls are TRBV11-2 and TRBJ2-7; D remains unclear. The CDR3 runs to 13 residues. Trimming left V 5 bases short and J 1 base short, with 9 bases between. The germline CDR1 and CDR2 sequences are SGHAT and FQNNGV. The CDR3 loop reads CASSPVGSYEQYF. CDR3 nucleotide sequence: TGTGCCAGCAGCCCGGTGGGTTCCTACGAGCAGTACTTC.

This clonotype was seen a handful of times. The chain couples TRBV10-3 to TRBJ1-6, with no clear D. Germline lookup yields CDR1 ENHRY and CDR2 SYGVKD. The CDR3 consists of 11 residues. The V gene lost 3 bases and the J gene lost 10 bases, with 4 bases spanning the gap. CDR3 sequence (DNA): TGTGCCATCAGTGACGGCTCACCCCTCCACTTT. Its translation is CAISDGSPLHF.

Many counts were recorded for this clonotype. The rearrangement uses TRBV5-1 and TRBJ2-5, with TRBD2 matching 10 bases. Germline V gene sequence: CDR1 SGHRS, CDR2 YFSETQ. V was pared by 4 bases and J by 14 bases, with 8 bases of the junction left unmatched. CDR3 length: 12 residues. CDR3 loop: CASSTSGTGSYF. The CDR3, as DNA: TGCGCCAGCAGCACTAGCGGGACCGGGTCATACTTC.

The gene calls are TRBV15 and TRBJ1-4; 7 bases match TRBD1. After removal of 5 bases from V and 8 bases from J, the junction contained 5 bases not matched to a gene. The V gene's germline CDR1 is LNHNV and CDR2 YYDKDF (reference sequence). The CDR3 is 13 residues long. The CDR3 loop reads CATSGPGGEKLFF. CDR3 DNA: TGTGCCACCAGCGGTCCAGGGGGAGAAAAACTGTTTTTT.